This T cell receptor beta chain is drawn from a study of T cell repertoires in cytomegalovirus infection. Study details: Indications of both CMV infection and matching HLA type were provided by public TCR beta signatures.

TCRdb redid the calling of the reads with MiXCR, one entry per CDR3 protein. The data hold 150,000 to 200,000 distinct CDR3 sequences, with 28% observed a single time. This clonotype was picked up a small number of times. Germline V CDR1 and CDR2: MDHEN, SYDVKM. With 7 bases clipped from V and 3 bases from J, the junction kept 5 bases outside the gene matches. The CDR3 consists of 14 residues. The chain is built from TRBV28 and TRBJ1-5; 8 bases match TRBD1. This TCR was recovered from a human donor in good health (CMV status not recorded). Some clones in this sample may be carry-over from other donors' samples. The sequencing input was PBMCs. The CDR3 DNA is TGTGCCAGCACCATGGGACAGGACAATCAGCCCCAGCATTTT. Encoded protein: CASTMGQDNQPQHF.